This T cell receptor beta chain was profiled in a study of beta chain features in type 1 diabetes. For the study at large: Age, gender, cell numbers and subset yield matched between patients and controls.

Study observations and caveats: It was possible that PCR favored shorter templates, equally so in patients and controls. Among patients with Type 1 diabetes, TCRB CDR3s were moderately but significantly shorter in every one of the four CD4+ subsets.

cDNA synthesis used the whole RNA isolate, giving expressed TCRB sequences. Sequenced by immunoSEQ multiplex PCR; TCRdb stores in-frame clones only, minus some. The repertoire holds about 150,000 clones, with about 8.1% as singletons. The CDR3 totals 15 residues. Per germline, CDR1 SGHDT and CDR2 YYEEEE. The V gene end was trimmed by 5 bases and the J gene end by 7 bases; junction bases not matched to a gene: 9. To note about this clone: No antigen is known for it.

The purity of all sorted populations exceeded 98%. The sequenced sample was central memory CD4+ T cells from blood. The chain couples TRBV5-6 to TRBJ1-6; 7 bases fit TRBD1. The receptor comes from a man between 18 and 35 years old in good health. CDR3 coding DNA: TGTGCCAGCAGGTGGACAGGAATCTCCAATTCACCCCTCCACTTT. It specifies CASRWTGISNSPLHF.